This T cell receptor beta chain was sequenced in a study of vaccination effects on CD4 cells after COVID-19 (dated 2022 in TCRdb). Regarding the research as a whole: Each participant received two doses of an mRNA SARS-CoV-2 vaccine, either BNT162b2 or mRNA-1273. SARS-CoV-2 spike-specific CD4+ TCR repertoires from before and after mRNA vaccination were compared in COVID-19 convalescent patients and in infection-naive vaccine recipients. Pre-vaccine samples were collected from two convalescent patients 16 days and one week before the first dose, corresponding to 142 and 148 days after COVID-19 diagnosis. Altogether, some 11 COVID-19 convalescent patients and 4 SARS-CoV-2-naive healthy vaccine recipients made up the full study. Cultures from other donors in the study were sequenced using the Oncomine TCR Beta short-read assay on an Illumina iSeq 100.

The germline V gene yields MNHNS for CDR1 and SASEGT for CDR2. Reading from cysteine to phenylalanine, the CDR3 counts 15 amino acids. The kept DNA is CDR3 alone, 45 bases in frame from the first base. The trim is 1 base for V and 0 bases for J, with a gap of 7 bases between the germline ends. In the ViraFEST assay, PBMC were stimulated with viral peptide pools, and TCR sequencing was then used to find antigen-specific CD4+ T cell clonotypes based on their expansion. After about 10 days of culture, CD4+ T cells were isolated with the EasySep CD4+ T cell isolation kit. PCR-confirmed SARS-CoV-2 infection had occurred in convalescent patients between March and December 2020, before the Alpha, Beta and Delta variants emerged in the United States. Each well held around 2 million PBMC cultured in IMDM containing roughly 4.9% human AB serum, roughly 9.9 IU/ml IL-2 and gentamicin, along with 10 ug/ml peptides. Half of the culture medium was replaced with fresh IL-2-containing medium on days 3 and 7. Each peptide stimulation condition was cultured in triplicate wells unless otherwise noted. PBMC were separated from whole blood using Ficoll-Paque Plus gradient centrifugation and were then either cryopreserved at -140C or used fresh. The spike proteins of SARS-CoV-2 and of the common cold coronaviruses HCoV-NL63, HCoV-OC43 and HCoV-229E were spanned by overlapping peptide pools. Genomic DNA was extracted from cultured CD4+ T cells with the QIAamp micro DNA kit.

This clone has a single count. Its antigen target is currently unknown. No quality values exist for individual bases; no much larger clone is one base distant. Overall results and qualifications from the work: Among convalescent patients, the spike-reactive repertoire after vaccination was made up mainly of new vaccine-induced clones that were largely distinct from the clones induced by infection. Clones induced by infection and clones induced by vaccination both contracted markedly at late timepoints after vaccination, which fits with T cell responses waning over time. Only a small number of convalescent patients were included, and no early post-infection timepoints were available, which limited the study.

Libraries were made using the immunoSEQ multiplex PCR assay. DNA from the CD4+ T cells that had been cultured and isolated underwent TCR beta CDR3 sequencing. As for how the authors treated the data: Non-productive TCR sequences were removed, reads were trimmed to the CDR3 region, and CDR3s of at least 7 amino acids were retained. The MANAFEST web app was used to pick out antigen-specific clonotypes by comparing their expansion in peptide wells with that in reference cultures. Positive clones required FDR<0.05 expansion versus reference and all other wells, odds ratio above 5, and frequency above 0.1% in two replicate wells. Cross-reactive clonotypes were defined as significantly expanded in SARS-CoV-2 spike wells and in at least one common cold coronavirus spike condition. CDR3 similarity was assessed by Levenshtein distance using the stringdist R package, and unrooted trees were constructed with ape in R 3.6.1. TCRdb re-hosts the immuneACCESS table, in-frame sequences only. Its copies lack some clones; in the studies checked, an unresolved V gene accounts for under half of them, and the cause for the rest is not known. V, J and clone size are those of that table, while D and trimming were read from the DNA. The sample table records about 27,000 clones; about 77% of these occur just once. The leading ten clones occupy under 25% of the sample.

The sequence derives from a human donor who had a prior SARS-CoV-2 infection. The specimen comprised CD4+ T cells from PBMCs cultured with HCoV-NL63 spike peptides, sampled before COVID-19 vaccination. Read against the paper, the sample's cell subset or site label means: HCoV-NL63 spike overlapping peptide pool stimulation. The sequence links TRBV6-1 to TRBJ2-1; no D gene can be assigned with confidence. At the DNA level, the sequence is TGTGCCAGCAGTGAAGACTTGAGCTCCTACAATGAGCAGTTCTTC. Its coded protein is CASSEDLSSYNEQFF.